These T cell receptor beta chains were read from a single sample in a study of T cell responses to AZD1222 COVID-19 vaccine. Assay used: immunoSEQ multiplex PCR; TCRdb lists only in-frame clones, some missing. This table holds fewer than 150,000 clones, around nine tenths found once. Sequenced here: peripheral blood, sampled on day 0 of AZD1222 vaccination. The receptors shown here come from an adult in good health. Each CDR3 is given with its conserved first and last residue. The D gene is left open where the match is weak. The listing skips clone size in some rows; elsewhere it reads once, few, many or a size class.

CDR3nt	CDR3aa	abundance	v_gene	d_gene	j_gene
TGTGCCAGCAGCCTATTGGGGGCGGGAGCCGGGGCCAACGTCCTGACTTTC	CASSLLGAGAGANVLTF	.	TRBV11-3	.	TRBJ2-6
TGCAGCGTTCGGAAGGGACAGACTAATTCACCCCTCCACTTT	CSVRKGQTNSPLHF	.	TRBV29-1	TRBD1	TRBJ1-6
TGTGCCATCAGTGAGTCCGGTACGGGGTATGGCTACACCTTC	CAISESGTGYGYTF	.	TRBV10-3	.	TRBJ1-2
TGCGCCAGCAGCTCCGGGGGATCTGGGGCCAACGTCCTGACTTTC	CASSSGGSGANVLTF	.	TRBV5-1	.	TRBJ2-6
TGTGCCAGCAGCTGGACAGGGGGGGACGGAGGCTACACCTTC	CASSWTGGDGGYTF	.	TRBV7-3	TRBD1	TRBJ1-2
TGTGCCAGCAGACAGGGGGCAGGTTCACCCCTCCACTTT	CASRQGAGSPLHF	.	TRBV25-1	TRBD1	TRBJ1-6
TGTGCCATCAGTGACGGGGTAGGGCAGTTCTTC	CAISDGVGQFF	.	TRBV10-3	.	TRBJ2-1
TGTGCCAGCAGGAGGGACAGGTATAATCAGCCCCAGCATTTT	CASRRDRYNQPQHF	.	TRBV6-5	TRBD1	TRBJ1-5
TGTGCCATCAGTGGGGACAGGGGAGGTTACAATGAGCAGTTCTTC	CAISGDRGGYNEQFF	.	TRBV10-3	TRBD1	TRBJ2-1
TGTGCCAGCTCACCAAGGCCGCCTGAAAAACTGTTTTTT	CASSPRPPEKLFF	once	TRBV18	.	TRBJ1-4
TGTGCCAGCAGTCAACTAGCGGGAGGGCTGGGCGAGCAGTACTTC	CASSQLAGGLGEQYF	.	TRBV4-2	TRBD2	TRBJ2-7
TGTGCCAGCAGCTTAAGTGGTTGGGGCAACGAGCAGTTCTTC	CASSLSGWGNEQFF	.	TRBV7-9	.	TRBJ2-1
TGTGCCAGCAGTTACCCGACAGGGGGCGCGTTGGAGACCCAGTACTTC	CASSYPTGGALETQYF	once	TRBV6-5	TRBD1	TRBJ2-5
TGCGCCAGCAGCTTGTTTCTTGGAGAGGTAGGCGAGCAGTACTTC	CASSLFLGEVGEQYF	.	TRBV5-1	.	TRBJ2-7
TGTGCCAGTAGTATGGGTGGGGGGGCCGTAGATGAGCAGTTCTTC	CASSMGGGAVDEQFF	once	TRBV19	.	TRBJ2-1
TGTGCCAGCAGCCTTTCTCGGGGGGGCTCTGGAAACACCATATATTTT	CASSLSRGGSGNTIYF	.	TRBV7-2	.	TRBJ1-3
TGTGCCAGCAGCACACAGGGTTTCCCCAACACTGAAGCTTTCTTT	CASSTQGFPNTEAFF	.	TRBV7-2	.	TRBJ1-1
TGTGCCAGCAGGGTGGGACAGTACACTGAAGCTTTCTTT	CASRVGQYTEAFF	once	TRBV7-2	TRBD1	TRBJ1-1
TGTGCCACCAGCGGGGGGGCAGGTGGTGTGGCCCAGCATTTT	CATSGGAGGVAQHF	.	TRBV15	.	TRBJ1-5
TGCGCCAGCAGCGTGGATCAAAACATTCAGTACTTC	CASSVDQNIQYF	.	TRBV5-1	.	TRBJ2-4
TGCGCCAGCAGCCAAGGGGGGGACAGGGCGGGCTACACCTTC	CASSQGGDRAGYTF	.	TRBV4-1	TRBD1	TRBJ1-2
TGTGCCAGCCCGGGACAGGGGTATGGCTACACCTTC	CASPGQGYGYTF	.	TRBV2	TRBD1	TRBJ1-2
TGTGCCAGCAGCAGTCCAGGGGATCATCTCTCGGTTTATGGCTACACCTTC	CASSSPGDHLSVYGYTF	.	TRBV5-6	.	TRBJ1-2
TGCAGCGCCTTCACCCGCGACAGACCGGACGCGGAGCAAAACTATGGCTACACCTTC	CSAFTRDRPDAEQNYGYTF	.	TRBV29-1	.	TRBJ1-2
TGTGCCAGCGGCGGGGGGCCTGAAGCTTTCTTT	CASGGGPEAFF	.	TRBV9	.	TRBJ1-1
TGTGCCAGCAGTAGCCGGCAGCGGGGGGTTGGGACCCAGTACTTC	CASSSRQRGVGTQYF	.	TRBV25-1	TRBD2	TRBJ2-5
TGTGCCAGCAGCCAAGATTGGGGGGGCAGGAGACATTTT	CASSQDWGGRRHF	.	TRBV3-1/TRBV3-2	.	TRBJ1-3
TGTGCCACCCATAACCTGGGGAGAAGGGAAGCTTTCTTT	CATHNLGRREAFF	.	TRBV15	.	TRBJ1-1
TGTGCCAGTAGTGAGAGGCGACAGTCGAACACTGAAGCTTTCTTT	CASSERRQSNTEAFF	.	TRBV19	.	TRBJ1-1
TGTGCCAGCAGCTTTCAACGGGAGCGGGACAATGAGCAGTTCTTC	CASSFQRERDNEQFF	once	TRBV5-4	.	TRBJ2-1
TGTGCCAGCAGGAACGCAGGGATGGGGAACACTGAAGCTTTCTTT	CASRNAGMGNTEAFF	.	TRBV6-5	.	TRBJ1-1
TGCGCCAGCAGCCAAGGCGGCCTCAAAAACATTCAGTACTTC	CASSQGGLKNIQYF	.	TRBV4-1	.	TRBJ2-4
TGTGCCAGCAGCTTAGCGCAGGGGGCTAACCAGCCCCAGCATTTT	CASSLAQGANQPQHF	.	TRBV7-6	TRBD1	TRBJ1-5
TGTGCCATCAGTGATTTAGACAGGGGGCAGGGATCGGCTAATGAAAAACTGTTTTTT	CAISDLDRGQGSANEKLFF	.	TRBV10-3	TRBD1	TRBJ1-4
TGCAGCGTTCGACCCGACAGAGCTAGCACTGAAGCTTTCTTT	CSVRPDRASTEAFF	.	TRBV29-1	.	TRBJ1-1
TGTGCCAGCAGCTTAAGGGTGAACACTGAAGCTTTCTTT	CASSLRVNTEAFF	.	TRBV11-2	.	TRBJ1-1
TGTGCCAGCAGCTCCGGGACTAGCGGGAGCTTAGCCTACGAGCAGTACTTC	CASSSGTSGSLAYEQYF	few	TRBV5-4	TRBD2	TRBJ2-7
TGTGCCAGCAGTGGGGGATTTTTTGGACCTTATGGCTACACCTTC	CASSGGFFGPYGYTF	.	TRBV28	.	TRBJ1-2
TGTGCCAGCAGCTTAGATTATGGCTACACCTTC	CASSLDYGYTF	.	TRBV5-6	.	TRBJ1-2
TGCAGCACCAGGGGGGGCCCCAACAATGAGCAGTTCTTC	CSTRGGPNNEQFF	.	TRBV29-1	.	TRBJ2-1
TGTGCCAGCAGCCAAAGGCAGACCTATGGCTACACCTTC	CASSQRQTYGYTF	.	TRBV3-1/TRBV3-2	.	TRBJ1-2
TGTGCCAGCAGCCCCCCGACGCAGGTCCCCTCTGGGGCCAACGTCCTGACTTTC	CASSPPTQVPSGANVLTF	.	TRBV7-6	.	TRBJ2-6
TGTGCCAGCAGCTTGGGGCGCACAGATACGCAGTATTTT	CASSLGRTDTQYF	.	TRBV13	.	TRBJ2-3
TGTGCCAGCAGTGAAGCGCACGGAAGGGCCTACGAGCAGTACTTC	CASSEAHGRAYEQYF	.	TRBV6-1	.	TRBJ2-7
TGTGCCAGCAGGCGCAGGGGGAGTGGCACTGAAGCTTTCTTT	CASRRRGSGTEAFF	.	TRBV2	TRBD1	TRBJ1-1